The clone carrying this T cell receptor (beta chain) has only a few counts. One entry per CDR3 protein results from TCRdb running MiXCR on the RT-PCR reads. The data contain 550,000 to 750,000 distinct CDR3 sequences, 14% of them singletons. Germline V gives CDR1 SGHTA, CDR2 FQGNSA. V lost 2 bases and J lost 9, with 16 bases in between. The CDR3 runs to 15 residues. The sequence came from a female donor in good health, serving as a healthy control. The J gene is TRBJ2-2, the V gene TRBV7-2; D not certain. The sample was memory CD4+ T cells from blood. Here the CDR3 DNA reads TGTGCCAGCAGCTTATCTCCAAGGGTTCCTCGGGAGCTGTTTTTT. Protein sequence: CASSLSPRVPRELFF.